These T cell receptor beta chains were read from a single sample in a study of T cell responses to AZD1222 COVID-19 vaccine. Profiling relied on immunoSEQ multiplex PCR, and the TCRdb table lists in-frame clones only, not all of them. The table records roughly 200,000 clones, 88% of them present only once. Sequencing was performed on peripheral blood, taken on day 0 of AZD1222 vaccination. The source of these receptors is an adult in good health. CDR3s include the opening cysteine and the closing phenylalanine or tryptophan. The D gene is left open where the match is weak. Rows may omit the clone size; those that give it use once, few, many or a size class.

cdr3_length d_call clone_size j_call v_call cdr3_aa cdr3_nt
13 . . TRBJ2-7 TRBV5-1 CASSLELGAPSWF TGCGCCAGCAGCTTGGAATTGGGGGCACCCAGTTGGTTC
14 TRBD1 . TRBJ1-5 TRBV5-1 CASSLGQGQQPQHF TGCGCCAGCAGCTTGGGACAGGGACAACAGCCCCAGCATTTT
11 . . TRBJ1-1 TRBV19 CASMMQGKAFF TGTGCCAGTATGATGCAGGGTAAAGCTTTCTTT
14 . . TRBJ2-2 TRBV6-5 CASKTGINTGELFF TGTGCCAGCAAAACGGGGATAAACACCGGGGAGCTGTTTTTT
15 . . TRBJ1-3 TRBV2 CASSESRGYGNTIYF TGTGCCAGCAGTGAGTCCAGGGGATATGGAAACACCATATATTTT
15 . once TRBJ2-3 TRBV5-4 CASSNRGSKTDTQYF TGTGCCAGCAGCAATCGGGGGTCGAAGACAGATACGCAGTATTTT
13 . . TRBJ2-7 TRBV10-1 CASSPGDHYEQYF TGCGCCAGCAGTCCCGGTGACCACTACGAGCAGTACTTC
15 . . TRBJ2-1 TRBV6-1 CASSDVESWRNEQFF TGTGCCAGCAGTGACGTCGAGAGCTGGCGGAATGAGCAGTTCTTC
15 TRBD1 . TRBJ1-3 TRBV2 CASSLQGVTGNTIYF TGTGCCAGCAGTCTTCAGGGGGTAACTGGAAACACCATATATTTT
16 TRBD2 . TRBJ2-7 TRBV3-1/TRBV3-2 CASSPLGAGRGYEQYF TGTGCCAGCAGCCCGCTCGGAGCGGGGAGGGGTTACGAGCAGTACTTC
15 TRBD2 . TRBJ2-2 TRBV6-5 CASSFLSGGAGELFF TGTGCCAGCAGTTTCCTTAGCGGGGGGGCCGGGGAGCTGTTTTTT
15 . . TRBJ2-7 TRBV7-8 CASSLGGPAAYEQYF TGTGCCAGCAGCTTGGGAGGTCCAGCGGCCTACGAGCAGTACTTC
15 . . TRBJ2-5 TRBV6-5 CASSLAQGGQETQYF TGTGCCAGCAGTCTGGCGCAGGGTGGGCAAGAGACCCAGTACTTC
15 . . TRBJ1-4 TRBV9 CASSVFGQGSEKLFF TGTGCCAGCAGCGTATTCGGGCAGGGGAGCGAAAAACTGTTTTTT
15 . . TRBJ1-1 TRBV4-3 CASSQDPAGNTEAFF TGCGCCAGCAGCCAAGATCCGGCGGGGAACACTGAAGCTTTCTTT
17 TRBD1 . TRBJ1-1 TRBV18 CASSPYRDRGPNTEAFF TGTGCCAGCTCACCGTATCGGGACAGGGGACCGAACACTGAAGCTTTCTTT
15 . . TRBJ1-5 TRBV7-2 CASSSVAGSNQPQHF TGTGCCAGCAGCTCCGTAGCTGGTAGCAATCAGCCCCAGCATTTT